Reported below is one T cell receptor (beta chain). One entry per CDR3 protein, called by TCRdb with MiXCR from the 5' RACE reads. This table has more than 300,000 distinct CDR3 sequences, roughly an eighth appearing once. This sample was taken from a study of T-cell memory formation after mild COVID-19. Trimming shortened V by 3 bases and J by 4 bases, and 7 bases separated the two germline ends. Germline CDR1 is DFQATT and CDR2 is SNEGSKA (reference sequence). This CDR3 has 12 residues. The sequenced sample consisted of PBMCs or a T cell subset sorted from them (not recorded which). The sequence was obtained from a man in his late teens or twenties who had mild COVID-19 (a few samples of this study predate the infection). Cell type and time point are not known. The chain links TRBV20-1 to TRBJ2-1; D ambiguous. As DNA, the CDR3 is TGCAGTGCTAGGAGACTGTACAATGAGCAGTTCTTC. Protein product: CSARRLYNEQFF.